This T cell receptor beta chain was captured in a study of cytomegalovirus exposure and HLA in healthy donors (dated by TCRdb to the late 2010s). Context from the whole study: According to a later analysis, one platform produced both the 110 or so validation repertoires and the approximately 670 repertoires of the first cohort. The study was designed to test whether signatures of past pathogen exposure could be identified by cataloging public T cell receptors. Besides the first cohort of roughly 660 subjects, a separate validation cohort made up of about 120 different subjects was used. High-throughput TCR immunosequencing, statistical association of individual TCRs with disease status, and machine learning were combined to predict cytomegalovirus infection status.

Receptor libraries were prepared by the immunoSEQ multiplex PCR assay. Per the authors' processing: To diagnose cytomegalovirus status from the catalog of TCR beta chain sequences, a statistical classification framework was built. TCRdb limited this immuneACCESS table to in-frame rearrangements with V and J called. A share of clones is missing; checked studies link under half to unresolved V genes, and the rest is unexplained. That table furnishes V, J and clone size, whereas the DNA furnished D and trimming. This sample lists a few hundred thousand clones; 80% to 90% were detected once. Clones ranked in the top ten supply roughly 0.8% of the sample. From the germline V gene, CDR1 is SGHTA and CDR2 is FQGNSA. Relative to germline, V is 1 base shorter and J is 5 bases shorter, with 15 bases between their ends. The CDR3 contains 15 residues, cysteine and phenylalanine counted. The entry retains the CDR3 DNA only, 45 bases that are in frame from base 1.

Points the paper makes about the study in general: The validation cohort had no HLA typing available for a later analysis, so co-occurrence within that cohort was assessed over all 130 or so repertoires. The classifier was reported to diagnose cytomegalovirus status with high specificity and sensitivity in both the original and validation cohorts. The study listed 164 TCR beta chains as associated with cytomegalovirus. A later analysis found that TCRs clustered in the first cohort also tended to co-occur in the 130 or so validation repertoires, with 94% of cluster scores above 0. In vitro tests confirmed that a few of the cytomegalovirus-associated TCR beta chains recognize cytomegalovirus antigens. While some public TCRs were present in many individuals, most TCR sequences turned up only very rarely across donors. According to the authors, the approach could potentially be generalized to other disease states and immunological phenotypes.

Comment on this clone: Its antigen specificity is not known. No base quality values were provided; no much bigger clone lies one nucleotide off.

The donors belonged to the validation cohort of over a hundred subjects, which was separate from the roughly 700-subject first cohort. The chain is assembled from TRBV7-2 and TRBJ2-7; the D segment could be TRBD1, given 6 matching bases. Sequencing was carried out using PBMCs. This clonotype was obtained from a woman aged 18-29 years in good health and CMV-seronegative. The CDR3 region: CASSLDHGRGNEQYF. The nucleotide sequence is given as TGTGCCAGCAGCTTAGATCATGGCAGGGGAAACGAGCAGTACTTC.